The 27 T cell receptor beta chains listed next were all sequenced from one sample in a study of T cells in Graves' hyperthyroidism and ophthalmopathy. Researchers took RNA transcripts and amplified the TCR beta CDR3 regions from them. First-round RT-PCR with HTBI primers amplified the TCR CDR3 region. Each CDR3 protein is one row after TCRdb ran MiXCR on the multiplex PCR reads. The profile covers a few hundred thousand distinct CDR3 sequences, with roughly 15% appearing a single time and 30% taken by the ten largest. Source material: blood. The receptor set was obtained from a woman aged 45-65 years with Graves' hyperthyroidism that later progressed to Graves' ophthalmopathy.

This clonotype was seen only a few times. The rearrangement joins TRBV20-1 to TRBJ1-5; D unresolved. The V and J ends lost 0 bases and 5 bases respectively, with 17 bases between them. This CDR3 is 16 amino acids long. Germline values: CDR1 DFQATT, CDR2 SNEGSKA (reference sequence). DNA for the CDR3: TGCAGTGCTAGAGACCCCGGGCCTTACCGGGATCAGCCCCAGCATTTT. Amino acids: CSARDPGPYRDQPQHF.

This clonotype was recorded a few times. The J gene is TRBJ2-5, the V gene TRBV6-1; 7 positions agree with TRBD2. V gave up 11 bases and J gave up 5 bases; unmatched junction bases: 8. Germline loops: CDR1 MNHNS, CDR2 SASEGT. This CDR3 spans 12 amino acids. CDR3 coding DNA: TGTGCCGGCCGTACTAGCGTCGAGACCCAGTACTTC. Translation: CAGRTSVETQYF.

At least ten counts were recorded for this clonotype. The chain is built from TRBV20-1 and TRBJ2-1; a weak D match, TRBD2 (5 bases). The CDR3 spans 13 residues. V lost 5 bases, J lost 10 bases, and 18 bases lay in between. From germline, CDR1 is DFQATT and CDR2 SNEGSKA (reference sequence). The DNA for the CDR3 is TGCAGTGCTCTGCCCGGAGTCCGGGGAGAGCAGTTCTTC. Translation gives CSALPGVRGEQFF.

This sequence joins TRBV15 and TRBJ1-6, with D possibly matching TRBD1 (6 bases). Germline CDR1 LNHNV, CDR2 YYDKDF (reference sequence). V was cut by 6 bases and J by 9 bases, with 15 bases left in between. CDR3 length: 14 amino acids. The CDR3 loop reads CATSMLGGGSPLHF. The CDR3, as DNA: TGTGCCACCAGTATGTTAGGGGGGGGTTCACCCCTCCACTTT.

A few counts support this clonotype. The gene calls are TRBV6-4 and TRBJ2-7; 8 positions agree with TRBD1. J lost 4 bases, V lost 6 bases, and 8 bases had no gene match. The germline CDR1 and CDR2 sequences are MRHNA and SNTAGT. This CDR3 has 14 amino acids. The CDR3, as DNA: TGTGCCAGCAGGACAGGGGACGCACCTTACGAGCAGTACTTC. As protein: CASRTGDAPYEQYF.

This clonotype appeared many times. V gene TRBV20-1 combines with J gene TRBJ1-2; TRBD1 matches at 7 bases. Germline CDR1 is DFQATT and CDR2 is SNEGSKA (reference sequence). The length of the CDR3 is 15 residues. With 1 base clipped from V and 4 bases from J, the junction kept 9 bases outside the gene matches. The DNA for the CDR3 is TGCAGTGCTAGAGCTCACAGGGGACTTGGCTATGGCTACACCTTC. This encodes CSARAHRGLGYGYTF.

This clonotype was recorded many times. This chain uses TRBV12-3 or TRBV12-4 with TRBJ2-7; 12 nucleotides agree with TRBD2. The CDR3 is 15 residues long. V shed 5 bases, J shed 2 bases, and the junction held 4 bases outside the gene matches. CDR3 in DNA: TGTGCCAGCAGTCCTCTAGCGGGAGGGCCCTACGAGCAGTACTTC. It specifies CASSPLAGGPYEQYF.

This clonotype was found many times. The DNA for the CDR3 is TGTGCCAGCAGCTTACGGGGTGATGAGCAGTTCTTC. Its translation is CASSLRGDEQFF. V and J are TRBV7-6 and TRBJ2-1, with D possibly TRBD2 on 5 matching bases. The length of the CDR3 is 12 residues. CDR1 and CDR2 (germline): SGHVS, FNYEAQ. V dropped 2 bases and J dropped 8 bases, with 7 bases sitting between them.

The V call is TRBV24-1, the J call TRBJ2-2; maybe TRBD1 (5 bases). Trimming removed 3 bases from V and 5 bases from J, with 9 bases in between. The germline V gene has CDR1 KGHDR and CDR2 SFDVKD. The CDR3 has 14 amino acids. The CDR3: CATSDVGATGELFF. Here the CDR3 DNA reads TGTGCCACCAGTGATGTAGGGGCGACCGGGGAGCTGTTTTTT.

This clonotype was recorded at least ten times. V and J are TRBV12-3 or TRBV12-4 and TRBJ1-5; a weak D match, TRBD1 (5 bases). The CDR3 contains 14 residues. Trimming stripped 1 base from V and 5 bases from J, with 9 bases between. In nucleotides, the CDR3 is TGTGCCAGCAGTTTAGGGGGCGGAGATCAGCCCCAGCATTTT. Translating gives CASSLGGGDQPQHF.

The sample holds many counts of this clonotype. V gene TRBV9 combines with J gene TRBJ1-4; D gene ambiguous. The CDR3 length is 13 residues. From germline, CDR1 is SGDLS and CDR2 YYNGEE. V lost 0 bases, J lost 8 bases, and 8 bases lay in between. CDR3 nucleotides: TGTGCCAGCAGCGTAGGGTTAACGGAAAAACTGTTTTTT. Its translation: CASSVGLTEKLFF.

The chain recombines TRBV4-1 with TRBJ2-7, with 13 bases aligning to TRBD2. This CDR3 is built from 16 residues. Germline loops: CDR1 MGHRA, CDR2 YSYEKL. The V segment lost 0 bases and the J segment 5 bases; nucleotides outside the gene matches: 4. CDR3 sequence (DNA): TGCGCCAGCAGCCAAGATTCACTAGCGGGGGGGGACGAGCAGTACTTC. It encodes CASSQDSLAGGDEQYF.

Ten or more counts support this clonotype. This chain uses TRBV28 with TRBJ1-1; D unresolved. This CDR3 comprises 14 residues. CDR1 is MDHEN and CDR2 is SYDVKM in the germline V gene. The V gene lost 2 bases and the J gene lost 4 bases, with 11 bases spanning the gap. CDR3 nucleotides: TGTGCCAGCAGTTTAAGTGAGGGAGGCACTGAAGCTTTCTTT. Its translation is CASSLSEGGTEAFF.

This clonotype was counted ten times or more. The rearrangement links TRBV2 to TRBJ2-3; D perhaps matches TRBD1 (6 bases). CDR3 size: 15 residues. Germline V gene data show CDR1 as SNHLY and CDR2 as FYNNEI. The ends were cut back, 7 bases at V and 3 bases at J, with 17 bases in the middle. The CDR3 nucleotides read TGTGCCAGCACCGGTCATATAAGGGGGACAGATACGCAGTATTTT. The encoded protein is CASTGHIRGTDTQYF.

This clonotype was seen at least ten times. CDR3 sequence reads: CASSLGQYAQIFF. The CDR3, as DNA: TGCGCCAGCAGCTTGGGTCAGTACGCTCAAATTTTCTTT. The chain joins TRBV5-1 to TRBJ1-1; D is uncertain. Germline V CDR1 and CDR2: SGHRS, YFSETQ. The V end was cut by 0 bases, the J end by 13 bases, with 16 bases between. This CDR3 region has 13 residues.

This clonotype came up many times. This chain links TRBV6-1 with TRBJ2-1; 8 bases map to TRBD1. This CDR3 comprises 15 residues. The trim removed 5 bases at V and 5 bases at J, leaving 8 bases unmatched. Germline V CDR1 and CDR2: MNHNS, SASEGT. CDR3 sequence: CASSPRTGNHNEQFF. The CDR3, as DNA: TGTGCCAGCAGTCCTAGGACAGGGAACCACAATGAGCAGTTCTTC.

This clonotype was detected only a few times. In nucleotides, the CDR3 is TGTGCCAGCAGCCTCAGGTCGGGGGGTACCTCTGGGGCCAACGTCCTGACTTTC. It encodes CASSLRSGGTSGANVLTF. The rearrangement uses TRBV6-1 and TRBJ2-6; 7 bases match TRBD2. The CDR3 is 18 amino acids. The V and J ends lost 6 bases and 0 bases, in that order; junction bases with no gene match: 11. From germline, CDR1 is MNHNS and CDR2 SASEGT.

A note on this clonotype: A read error may explain this, as a much larger clone is one base away. This chain joins TRBV5-1 and TRBJ1-1; D not resolved. Germline CDR1 is SGHRS and CDR2 is YFSETQ. This CDR3 region has 15 residues. The CDR3 DNA reads as TGCGCCAGCAGCTTGGATTGGATTCCGACCACTAAAGCTTTCTTT. Translating it yields CASSLDWIPTTKAFF.

A note on this clonotype: A read error may explain this, as a much larger clone is one base away. This CDR3 is missing its conserved last phenylalanine or tryptophan, likely due to a read error. The J gene is TRBJ1-2, the V gene TRBV11-2, with D perhaps matching TRBD1 (5 bases). With 4 bases removed from V and 8 bases from J, the gap between germline ends came to 20 bases. Germline loops: CDR1 SGHAT, CDR2 FQNNGV. The CDR3 is made up of 15 amino acids. CDR3 in amino acids: CASSSSDTGAKGYTL. The CDR3, as DNA: TGTGCCAGCAGCTCATCGGACACCGGAGCGAAAGGCTACACCCTC.

This clonotype occurred a few times. The chain joins TRBV6-1 to TRBJ2-4; 9 nucleotides agree with TRBD2. The length of the CDR3 is 18 residues. J was trimmed by 2 bases and V by 5 bases; bases with no gene match: 13. From germline, CDR1 is MNHNS and CDR2 SASEGT. CDR3 bases: TGTGCCAGCAGTTCCCTTCGGGCGGGAGGGAGTACCAAAAACATTCAGTACTTC. Its protein product is CASSSLRAGGSTKNIQYF.

This clonotype was detected many times. The chain has TRBV6-1 and TRBJ2-4; 7 bases are a match to TRBD2. The CDR3 totals 13 residues. Germline-derived CDR1 and CDR2 are MNHNS and SASEGT. V was pared by 6 bases and J by 8 bases, with 7 bases of the junction left unmatched. The CDR3 bases are TGTGCCAGCAGGGCTGGGGGGGGGGACATTCAGTACTTC. This translates into CASRAGGGDIQYF.

This clonotype was found many times. The chain joins TRBV28 to TRBJ2-7; TRBD2 agrees at 10 bases. The V and J ends lost 2 bases and 7 bases, in that order; junction bases with no gene match: 5. This CDR3 spans 14 amino acids. Germline loops: CDR1 MDHEN, CDR2 SYDVKM. CDR3 region: CASSLTSGAIEQYF. The CDR3, as DNA: TGTGCCAGCAGTTTAACTAGCGGGGCAATAGAGCAGTACTTC.

This clonotype occurred many times. The chain joins TRBV28 to TRBJ2-1; 8 bases map to TRBD1. Per the germline V gene, CDR1 is MDHEN and CDR2 is SYDVKM. V shed 3 bases, J shed 4 bases, and the junction held 2 bases outside the gene matches. The CDR3 runs 14 residues. The CDR3, as DNA: TGTGCCAGCAGTTTCGGACAGGGTTACAATGAGCAGTTCTTC. It specifies CASSFGQGYNEQFF.

Concerning this clonotype itself: This may be a read error, as it is one base from a much larger clone. The V gene is TRBV4-1, the J gene TRBJ2-7; D gene ambiguous. V was shortened by 1 base and J by 2 bases, with 9 bases between the two germline ends. This CDR3 spans 14 amino acids. Germline V CDR1 and CDR2: MGHRA, YSYEKL. CDR3 DNA: TGCGCCAGCAGCCAAGGTAGGAGCCCCTACGAGCAGTACTTC. Its protein product is CASSQGRSPYEQYF.

As to this clonotype: With a much larger clone just one base away, this may be a read error. V usage is TRBV5-1 and J usage is TRBJ1-1; no clear D. From germline, CDR1 is SGHRS and CDR2 YFSETQ. The CDR3 is made up of 17 amino acids. CDR3 in amino acids: CASSPRSNSPLNTKAFF. In nucleotides, the CDR3 is TGCGCCAGCAGCCCGCGGTCTAATTCACCCTTGAACACTAAAGCTTTCTTT.

The CDR3 sequence: CASSIGQGEGYEQYF. The DNA of the CDR3 is TGTGCCAGCAGTATAGGACAGGGAGAGGGCTACGAGCAGTACTTC. The J gene is TRBJ2-7, the V gene TRBV6-1; 8 positions agree with TRBD1. Germline values: CDR1 MNHNS, CDR2 SASEGT. This CDR3 has 15 residues. Trimming took 5 bases from V and 3 from J; bases not matched to a gene: 9.

The rearrangement joins TRBV5-1 to TRBJ1-3, with D perhaps TRBD1 (5 bases). Germline V CDR1 and CDR2: SGHRS, YFSETQ. CDR3 length equals 13 residues. Deletions cut 3 bases from V and 4 bases from J, with 8 bases between. In nucleotides, the CDR3 is TGCGCCAGCAGCTCCGAGGGGGGAAACACCATATATTTT. Residues: CASSSEGGNTIYF. The full variable domain, with the rest looked up from reference TRBV5-1 and TRBJ1-3, is KAGVTQTPRYLIKTRGQQVTLSCSPISGHRSVSWYQQTPGQGLQFLFEYFSETQRNKGNFPGRFSGRQFSNSRSEMNVSTLELGDSALYLCASSSEGGNTIYFGEGSWLTVV.